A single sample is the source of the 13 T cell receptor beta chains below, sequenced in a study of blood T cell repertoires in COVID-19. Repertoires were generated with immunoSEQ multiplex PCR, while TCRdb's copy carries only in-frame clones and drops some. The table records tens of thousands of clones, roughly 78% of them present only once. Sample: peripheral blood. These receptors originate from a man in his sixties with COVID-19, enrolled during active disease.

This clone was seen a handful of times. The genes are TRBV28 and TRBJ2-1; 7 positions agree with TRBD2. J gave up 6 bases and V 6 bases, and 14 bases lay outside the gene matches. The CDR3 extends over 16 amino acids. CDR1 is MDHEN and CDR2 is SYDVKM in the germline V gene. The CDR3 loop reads CASRTAGGEEVNEQFF. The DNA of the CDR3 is TGTGCCAGCAGAACCGCTGGGGGGGAGGAAGTCAATGAGCAGTTCTTC.

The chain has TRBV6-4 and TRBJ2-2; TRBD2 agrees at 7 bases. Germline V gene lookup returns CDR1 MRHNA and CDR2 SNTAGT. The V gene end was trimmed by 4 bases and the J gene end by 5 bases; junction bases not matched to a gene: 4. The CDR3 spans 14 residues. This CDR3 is CASSGGGSTGELFF. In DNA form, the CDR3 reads TGTGCCAGCAGTGGCGGGGGTAGTACCGGGGAGCTGTTTTTT.

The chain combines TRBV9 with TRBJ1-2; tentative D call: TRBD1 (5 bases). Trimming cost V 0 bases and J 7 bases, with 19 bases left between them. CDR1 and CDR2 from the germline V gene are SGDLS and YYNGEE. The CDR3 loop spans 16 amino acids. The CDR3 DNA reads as TGTGCCAGCAGCGTAGGTTCCGGGTCGGGGGAGAGTGGCTACACCTTC. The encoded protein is CASSVGSGSGESGYTF.

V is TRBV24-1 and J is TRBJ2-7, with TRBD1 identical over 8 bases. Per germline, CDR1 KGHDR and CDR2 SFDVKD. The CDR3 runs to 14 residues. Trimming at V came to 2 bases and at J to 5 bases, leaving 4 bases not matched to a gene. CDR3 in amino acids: CATSDSGQVDEQYF. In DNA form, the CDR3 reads TGTGCCACCAGTGATTCGGGACAGGTCGACGAGCAGTACTTC.

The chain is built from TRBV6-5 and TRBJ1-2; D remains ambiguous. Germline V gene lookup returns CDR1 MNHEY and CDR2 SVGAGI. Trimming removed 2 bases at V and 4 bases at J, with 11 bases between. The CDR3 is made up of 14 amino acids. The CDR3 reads CASSYRGRSYGYTF. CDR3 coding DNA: TGTGCCAGCAGTTACAGAGGGAGAAGCTATGGCTACACCTTC.

CDR3 sequence reads: CASSGPDGGETQYF. The CDR3 DNA is TGTGCCAGCAGTGGTCCAGACGGCGGAGAGACCCAGTACTTC. This rearrangement joins TRBV2 to TRBJ2-5; D unclear. This CDR3 is 14 amino acids long. The V end lost 4 bases, the J end lost 4 bases, and 13 bases lay between the germline ends. The germline gives CDR1 SNHLY, CDR2 FYNNEI.

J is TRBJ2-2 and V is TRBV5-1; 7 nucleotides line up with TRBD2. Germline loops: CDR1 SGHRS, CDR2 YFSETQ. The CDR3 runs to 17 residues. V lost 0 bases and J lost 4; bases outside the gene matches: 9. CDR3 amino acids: CASSLGQTGLITGELFF. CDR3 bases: TGCGCCAGCAGCTTGGGGCAGACGGGACTAATCACCGGGGAGCTGTTTTTT.

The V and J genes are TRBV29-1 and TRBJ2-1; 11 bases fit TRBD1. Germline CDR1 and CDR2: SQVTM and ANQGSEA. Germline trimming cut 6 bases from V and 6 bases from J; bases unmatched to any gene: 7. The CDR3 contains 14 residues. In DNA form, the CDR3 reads TGCAGCGTGGAGGGACAGGGGGGCTTCAATGAGCAGTTCTTC. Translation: CSVEGQGGFNEQFF.

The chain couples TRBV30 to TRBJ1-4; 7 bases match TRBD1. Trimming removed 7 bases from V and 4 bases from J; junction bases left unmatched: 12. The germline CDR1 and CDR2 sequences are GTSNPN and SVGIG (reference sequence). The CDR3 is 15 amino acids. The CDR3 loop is CASHLSGTDNEKLFF. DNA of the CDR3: TGTGCCTCGCACCTGTCCGGGACAGATAATGAAAAACTGTTTTTT.

CDR3 in amino acids: CASSATLEDSTKVADTQYF. The CDR3 bases are TGTGCCAGCAGTGCCACCCTCGAAGACTCAACTAAAGTAGCGGATACGCAGTATTTT. The chain carries TRBV28 and TRBJ2-3; D possibly corresponds to TRBD2 (5 bases). Germline lookup yields CDR1 MDHEN and CDR2 SYDVKM. The CDR3 covers 19 residues. The V gene lost 5 bases and the J gene lost 6 bases, with 30 bases spanning the gap. Full variable domain (remainder filled in from reference TRBV28 and TRBJ2-3): DVKVTQSSRYLVKRTGEKVFLECVQDMDHENMFWYRQDPGLGLRLIYFSYDVKMKEKGDIPEGYSVSREKKERFSLILESASTNQTSMYLCASSATLEDSTKVADTQYFGPGTRLTVL.

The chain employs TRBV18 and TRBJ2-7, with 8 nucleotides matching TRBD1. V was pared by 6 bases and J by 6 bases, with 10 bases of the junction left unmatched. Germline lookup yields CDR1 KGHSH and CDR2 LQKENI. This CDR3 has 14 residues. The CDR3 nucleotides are TGTGCCAGCTCCGGCCCAGGACAGGGTGGCGAGCAGTACTTC. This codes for CASSGPGQGGEQYF.

The CDR3 region is CASSSKILAPTAEQYF. CDR3 nucleotides: TGTGCCAGCAGTTCTAAAATACTAGCTCCGACGGCCGAGCAGTACTTC. The chain recombines TRBV6-5 with TRBJ2-7; maybe TRBD2 (6 bases). CDR3 length equals 16 residues. Looked up from germline, CDR1 is MNHEY and CDR2 is SVGAGI. Trimming removed 4 bases from V and 6 bases from J, with 22 bases in between.

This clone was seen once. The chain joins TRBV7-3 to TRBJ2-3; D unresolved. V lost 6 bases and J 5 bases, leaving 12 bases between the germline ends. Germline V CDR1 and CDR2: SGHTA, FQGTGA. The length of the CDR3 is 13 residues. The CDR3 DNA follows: TGTGCCAGCAGTCGCCCGCCCGGAGATACGCAGTATTTT. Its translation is CASSRPPGDTQYF.